The 17 T cell receptor beta chains presented below share a single source sample, sequenced in a study of blood T cells in healthy people across ages. Primers used in a second PCR of roughly 6 to 12 cycles were a sample-barcoded 5' primer and a J-beta primer mix. TCRdb ran MiXCR on the 5' RACE reads and lists one entry per CDR3 protein. The sample includes 2 million or so distinct CDR3 sequences, less than 50% of them seen just once. The specimen sequenced was blood. The receptors stem from a woman aged 40 to 50 in good health.

J is TRBJ1-2 and V is TRBV6-5, with a possible D match to TRBD1 (6 bases). Trimming removed 2 bases from V and 6 bases from J, with 16 bases in between. Germline CDR1 MNHEY, CDR2 SVGAGI. The CDR3 sequence is 15 residues long. The CDR3 is CASSYQQGQVNGYTF. In nucleotides, the CDR3 is TGTGCCAGCAGTTACCAACAGGGACAAGTGAATGGCTACACCTTC.

The V gene is TRBV12-3 or TRBV12-4, the J gene TRBJ1-1; the D gene is possibly TRBD1 (5 bases). This CDR3 has 13 residues. V dropped 4 bases and J dropped 5 bases, with 11 bases sitting between them. The CDR3 sequence: CASSSQRGTEAFF. The CDR3 DNA is TGTGCCAGCAGTTCCCAAAGGGGAACTGAAGCTTTCTTT.

This clonotype was seen a few times. The rearrangement joins TRBV20-1 to TRBJ1-2; D is ambiguous. Germline V gene data show CDR1 as DFQATT and CDR2 as SNEGSKA (reference sequence). Trimming pared 5 bases from V and 2 bases from J, leaving 9 bases between. The CDR3 is 12 amino acids. Here the CDR3 DNA reads TGCAGTGCTCCCGAATCCAACTATGGCTACACCTTC. This codes for CSAPESNYGYTF.

This clonotype was observed a handful of times. The chain couples TRBV28 to TRBJ2-6; weak D call: TRBD1 (6 bases). The V gene's germline CDR1 is MDHEN and CDR2 SYDVKM. The CDR3 extends over 15 amino acids. V gave up 6 bases and J gave up 0 bases, with 9 bases separating them. This CDR3 reads CASRGHHSGANVLTF. CDR3 sequence (DNA): TGTGCCAGCAGGGGACACCACTCTGGGGCCAACGTCCTGACTTTC. Full variable domain (remainder filled in from reference TRBV28 and TRBJ2-6): DVKVTQSSRYLVKRTGEKVFLECVQDMDHENMFWYRQDPGLGLRLIYFSYDVKMKEKGDIPEGYSVSREKKERFSLILESASTNQTSMYLCASRGHHSGANVLTFGAGSRLTVL.

This clonotype turned up a few times. The rearrangement uses TRBV20-1 and TRBJ2-4; D is uncertain. The J call may not be correct, given that the DNA end is closer to TRBJ2-5. The CDR3 is made up of 11 amino acids. Germline CDR1 is DFQATT and CDR2 is SNEGSKA (reference sequence). The CDR3 spells CSARTSETQYF. The CDR3 nucleotides are TGCAGTGCTCGTACGTCAGAGACCCAGTACTTC.

In DNA form, the CDR3 reads TGTGCCAGCAGCCAAGATCCACAGCCCTATGGCTACACCTTC. Translating it yields CASSQDPQPYGYTF. The chain is built from TRBV4-2 and TRBJ1-2; no definite D call. Deletions cut 0 bases from V and 4 bases from J, with 9 bases between. This CDR3 has 14 amino acids. Germline values: CDR1 LGHNA, CDR2 YNFKEQ.

This sequence joins TRBV12-3 or TRBV12-4 and TRBJ2-3; no reliable D call. This CDR3 is built from 13 residues. Trimming took off 4 bases at V and 4 bases at J, with 9 bases between the two ends. CDR3 sequence reads: CASSSVMPDTQYF. The DNA of the CDR3 is TGTGCCAGCAGTTCCGTTATGCCAGATACGCAGTATTTT.

This clonotype was found a few times. The chain recombines TRBV12-3 or TRBV12-4 with TRBJ1-1; a possible D gene is TRBD1 (6 bases). This CDR3 has 14 residues. Trimming stripped 4 bases from V and 5 bases from J, with 14 bases between. The CDR3 DNA reads TGTGCCAGCAGTTCACAGGGTGTGCGGACTGAAGCTTTCTTT. Its protein is CASSSQGVRTEAFF.

The chain employs TRBV7-2 and TRBJ1-2; D uncertain. This CDR3 spans 14 amino acids. V gave up 8 bases and J gave up 3 bases, with 16 bases separating them. In germline, CDR1 is SGHTA, CDR2 FQGNSA. Here the CDR3 reads CASGRGGWDYGYTF. The CDR3 DNA reads TGTGCCAGCGGCCGAGGAGGGTGGGACTATGGCTACACCTTC.

V is TRBV6-1 and J is TRBJ2-5; the match to TRBD1 covers 8 bases. Unmatched junction bases numbered 2, after V lost 4 bases and J lost 1 base. The V gene's germline CDR1 is MNHNS and CDR2 SASEGT. The CDR3 sequence is 14 residues long. CDR3 amino acids: CASSAQGGQETQYF. CDR3 in DNA: TGTGCCAGCAGTGCACAGGGGGGCCAAGAGACCCAGTACTTC.

The chain uses TRBV13 and TRBJ2-5; weak D call: TRBD1 (5 bases). CDR1 is PRHDT and CDR2 is FYEKMQ in the germline V gene (reference sequence). CDR3 length: 15 residues. With 2 bases removed from V and 2 bases from J, the gap between germline ends came to 12 bases. The chain's CDR3 is CASSLSVSGQETQYF. Written as DNA, the CDR3 is TGTGCCAGCAGCTTAAGTGTGTCAGGGCAAGAGACCCAGTACTTC.

This clonotype was detected only a few times. The rearrangement links TRBV6-2 or TRBV6-3 to TRBJ2-1; D is uncertain. Germline V lookup: CDR1 MNHEY, CDR2 SVGEGT. The CDR3 is 15 amino acids. V shed 5 bases and J shed 8 bases, with 19 bases lying between them. DNA of the CDR3: TGTGCCAGCAGTAGCAGAAACAACGGTGGCTATGAGCAGTTCTTC. Translation gives CASSSRNNGGYEQFF.

The rearrangement uses TRBV15 and TRBJ2-3; TRBD1 aligns across 7 bases. CDR1 and CDR2 (germline): LNHNV, YYDKDF (reference sequence). CDR3 size: 18 residues. The J segment lost 3 bases and the V segment lost 1 base, leaving 13 bases of the junction unmatched. Here the CDR3 DNA reads TGTGCCACCAGCAGAGTCACGATTTTGACAGGGAATACAGATACGCAGTATTTT. Amino acid sequence: CATSRVTILTGNTDTQYF. Drawing the rest from reference TRBV15 and TRBJ2-3, the complete variable domain is DAMVIQNPRYQVTQFGKPVTLSCSQTLNHNVMYWYQQKSSQAPKLLFHYYDKDFNNEADTPDNFQSRRPNTSFCFLDIRSPGLGDTAMYLCATSRVTILTGNTDTQYFGPGTRLTVL.

This chain uses TRBV2 with TRBJ2-7; TRBD1 agrees at 10 bases. CDR3 length: 15 residues. Germline-derived CDR1 and CDR2 are SNHLY and FYNNEI. V trimming: 4 bases; J trimming: 0 bases; junction bases outside the gene matches: 3. The CDR3 sequence is CASSARTGGSYEQYF. For the CDR3, the DNA is TGTGCCAGCAGTGCTCGGACAGGGGGCTCCTACGAGCAGTACTTC.

The sample holds a few counts of this clonotype. The CDR3 coding sequence is TGTGCCAGCAGGGCGGACAATTCACCCCTCCACTTT. It codes for CASRADNSPLHF. V gene TRBV6-1 combines with J gene TRBJ1-6; no clear D gene. Trimming shortened V by 6 bases and J by 7 bases, and 7 bases separated the two germline ends. The germline gives CDR1 MNHNS, CDR2 SASEGT. The CDR3 totals 12 residues.

A few counts support this clonotype. The V call is TRBV15, the J call TRBJ1-2; D ambiguous. V lost 0 bases and J 5 bases, leaving 7 bases between the germline ends. CDR1 is LNHNV, CDR2 YYDKDF, per germline (reference sequence). The CDR3 spans 13 residues. CDR3 in DNA: TGTGCCACCAGCAGAGATACGCCGTATGGCTACACCTTC. Encoded protein: CATSRDTPYGYTF.

This clonotype came up once. The rearrangement uses TRBV2 and TRBJ2-3; TRBD2 agrees at 7 bases. CDR3 length: 15 amino acids. V was clipped by 0 bases and J by 2 bases; unmatched bases: 2. Germline values: CDR1 SNHLY, CDR2 FYNNEI. DNA of the CDR3: TGTGCCAGCAGTGAAGCCAGCGGGGTCACAGATACGCAGTATTTT. Amino acid sequence: CASSEASGVTDTQYF.